This TCR beta chain was sequenced during a study of PD-1 blockade in mismatch repair-deficient tumors. Study in general: Patients had approximately 12 mismatch repair-deficient cancer types, all previously treated and progressing. Study results and caveats: Tumor-resident clones, often undetectable pretreatment in blood, expanded then contracted after pembrolizumab.

On this clone itself: What it binds is not known.

CDR3 size: 16 residues. V trimming: 2 bases; J trimming: 5 bases; junction bases outside the gene matches: 8. CDR1 and CDR2 from the germline V gene are SGHKS and YYEKEE (reference sequence). Clones were read by immunoSEQ multiplex PCR, and TCRdb kept only the in-frame ones, dropping some. The repertoire has tens of thousands of clones, around 89% of them found once; the top ten carry approximately 15%. All patients were mismatch repair deficient, assessed by either PCR or immunohistochemistry. A few pembrolizumab responders had their TCRs sequenced. The chain carries TRBV5-5 and TRBJ2-3; 10 nucleotides match TRBD2. The sequence derives from an adult with mismatch repair-deficient cancer. The specimen was peripheral blood, collected 52 weeks after starting pembrolizumab. The CDR3 here is CASSFTLAGAKDTQYF. CDR3 sequence (DNA): TGTGCCAGCAGCTTCACCCTAGCGGGAGCTAAAGATACGCAGTATTTT.